The 27 T cell receptor beta chains below all came from one sample that was sequenced in a study of T cell repertoires in cytomegalovirus infection. TCRdb recomputed calls from the reads with MiXCR, one row per CDR3 protein. The data contain approximately 120,000 distinct CDR3 sequences, about 31% of them singletons. Which antigens these TCRs recognize remains unknown. The input for sequencing was CD8+ T cells from cultured PBMCs, taken from culture after CMV antigen stimulation. Receptors originate from a human donor in good health (CMV status not recorded). Some clones in this sample may be carry-over from other donors' samples.

The chain recombines TRBV12-3 or TRBV12-4 with TRBJ2-2; D gene unclear. Between the trimmed V and J ends, which lost 7 bases and 0 bases, there was a span of 6 bases. CDR3 length equals 13 residues. CDR3 nucleotides: TGTGCCAGCATAGGAACGAACACCGGGGAGCTGTTTTTT. Translated, it gives CASIGTNTGELFF.

This chain connects TRBV29-1 to TRBJ2-7; 8 nucleotides agree with TRBD2. J was trimmed by 2 bases and V by 4 bases; bases with no gene match: 10. The CDR3 extends over 15 amino acids. CDR1 and CDR2 (germline): SQVTM, ANQGSEA. The CDR3 reads CSVGGGSGGAYEQYF. CDR3 nucleotides: TGCAGCGTTGGTGGAGGAAGCGGGGGAGCCTACGAGCAGTACTTC.

The CDR3 protein is CASSYSGGIVETQYF. The CDR3 DNA sequence: TGTGCCAGCAGTTATAGCGGGGGGATTGTGGAGACCCAGTACTTC. The chain combines TRBV12-3 or TRBV12-4 with TRBJ2-5; TRBD2 matches 10 bases. CDR3 size: 15 residues. Losses at the gene ends were 4 bases for V and 5 bases for J; bases not matched to a gene: 7.

This clonotype was seen a handful of times. The chain is built from TRBV4-1 and TRBJ1-6; TRBD1 matches at 10 bases. The V and J ends lost 4 bases and 8 bases, in that order; junction bases with no gene match: 5. The CDR3 extends over 15 amino acids. CDR1 is MGHRA, CDR2 YSYEKL, per germline. CDR3 sequence reads: CASSLWTGGDSPLHF. The CDR3 bases are TGCGCCAGCAGCCTTTGGACAGGGGGGGATTCACCCCTCCACTTT.

The chain is built from TRBV7-4 and TRBJ2-7, with D perhaps matching TRBD2 (6 bases). Germline CDR1 is SGHVT and CDR2 is SQSDAQ. This CDR3 region has 17 residues. V was shortened by 4 bases and J by 5 bases, with 24 bases between the two germline ends. The CDR3 region has the DNA TGTGCCAGCAGCTCACAAAGGGCACACCCGGGGGTCCACGAGCAGTACTTC. This sequence encodes CASSSQRAHPGVHEQYF.

In its sample, this clonotype was seen a few times. V usage is TRBV7-9 and J usage is TRBJ2-3, with 11 bases lining up with TRBD2. CDR1 is SEHNR, CDR2 FQNEAQ, per germline (reference sequence). This CDR3 comprises 17 residues. J was trimmed by 0 bases and V by 5 bases; bases with no gene match: 7. CDR3 in amino acids: CASSTFTSGGSTDTQYF. The CDR3 DNA reads TGTGCCAGCAGCACATTTACTAGCGGGGGAAGCACAGATACGCAGTATTTT.

This clonotype was detected many times. This chain connects TRBV4-2 to TRBJ2-2; D gene unclear. The CDR3 has 13 residues. V shed 4 bases and J shed 7 bases, with 10 bases lying between them. Germline values: CDR1 LGHNA, CDR2 YNFKEQ. The CDR3 sequence is CASSPGNIGELFF. CDR3 coding DNA: TGTGCCAGCAGCCCCGGCAATATCGGGGAGCTGTTTTTT.

The rearrangement joins TRBV3-1 to TRBJ2-5; D perhaps matches TRBD2 (6 bases). V was clipped by 0 bases and J by 2 bases, with 22 bases between them. The CDR3 extends over 19 amino acids. Germline V lookup: CDR1 LGHDT, CDR2 YNNKEL (reference sequence). Here the CDR3 reads CASSQDLARVLPAQETQYF. DNA of the CDR3: TGTGCCAGCAGCCAAGATCTAGCGAGGGTCCTTCCAGCGCAAGAGACCCAGTACTTC.

The chain links TRBV7-8 to TRBJ1-1; D is perhaps TRBD1 (6 bases). Trimming took off 4 bases at V and 7 bases at J, with 19 bases between the two ends. There are 15 residues in the CDR3. Germline-derived CDR1 and CDR2 are SGHVS and FQNEAQ. CDR3 DNA: TGTGCCAGCAGCTCCTCCCGGGGGGGGGCTGGTGAAGCTTTCTTT. As protein: CASSSSRGGAGEAFF.

This rearrangement joins TRBV10-3 to TRBJ2-3, with D perhaps matching TRBD1 (6 bases). Trimming removed 0 bases from V and 3 bases from J, with 19 bases in between. The CDR3 has 18 residues. The germline V gene encodes CDR1 ENHRY and CDR2 SYGVKD. CDR3 region: CAISESKASGAGTDTQYF. CDR3 nucleotide sequence: TGTGCCATCAGTGAGTCTAAGGCGTCAGGGGCTGGTACAGATACGCAGTATTTT.

The V gene is TRBV4-1, the J gene TRBJ2-7; D possibly corresponds to TRBD1 (7 bases). CDR1 and CDR2 from the germline V gene are MGHRA and YSYEKL. Trimming took 0 bases from V and 3 from J, leaving 12 bases between them. CDR3 length: 15 amino acids. CDR3 amino acids: CASSQESRGVYEQYF. CDR3 in DNA: TGCGCCAGCAGCCAAGAGTCCAGGGGGGTCTACGAGCAGTACTTC.

V and J are TRBV7-9 and TRBJ2-5; 8 positions match TRBD1. CDR1 is SEHNR, CDR2 FQNEAQ, per germline (reference sequence). This CDR3 comprises 16 residues. J gave up 4 bases and V 4 bases, and 11 bases lay outside the gene matches. CDR3 nucleotides: TGTGCCAGCAGCTCGGACAGGGCCGCGGAGGTAGAGACCCAGTACTTC. It encodes CASSSDRAAEVETQYF.

In its sample, this clonotype was seen a few times. The chain uses TRBV7-2 and TRBJ1-1; 8 nucleotides line up with TRBD1. The CDR3 length is 13 residues. The V segment lost 5 bases and the J segment 7 bases; nucleotides outside the gene matches: 6. The germline V gene has CDR1 SGHTA and CDR2 FQGNSA. The CDR3 here is CASSQDREDEAFF. DNA of the CDR3: TGTGCCAGCAGCCAGGACAGGGAAGATGAAGCTTTCTTT.

The chain recombines TRBV19 with TRBJ2-7; D call uncertain. The V end lost 3 bases, the J end lost 2 bases, and 8 bases lay between the germline ends. Germline CDR1 LNHDA, CDR2 SQIVND (reference sequence). The CDR3 runs to 13 residues. Written as DNA, the CDR3 is TGTGCCAGTAGTATCAGGATGACCTACGAGCAGTACTTC. This gives the protein CASSIRMTYEQYF.

In its sample, this clonotype was seen a few times. This chain connects TRBV6-6 to TRBJ2-7; D call uncertain. Trimming removed 7 bases at V and 0 bases at J, with 10 bases between. The CDR3 spans 13 residues. Per germline, CDR1 MNHNY and CDR2 SVGAGI (reference sequence). The DNA for the CDR3 is TGTGCCAGCACAGCTGCTATCTCCTACGAGCAGTACTTC. This encodes CASTAAISYEQYF.

V is TRBV19 and J is TRBJ2-7; tentatively, D is TRBD1 or TRBD2 (6 bases each). CDR1 is LNHDA and CDR2 is SQIVND in the germline V gene (reference sequence). CDR3 length: 15 residues. V was pared by 6 bases and J by 6 bases, with 21 bases between. The CDR3 spells CASSGGDRRRFEQYF. The CDR3 nucleotides are TGTGCCAGTAGCGGGGGAGACAGGAGGCGATTCGAGCAGTACTTC. The whole variable domain, remainder taken from reference TRBV19 and TRBJ2-7, is DGGITQSPKYLFRKEGQNVTLSCEQNLNHDAMYWYRQDPGQGLRLIYYSQIVNDFQKGDIAEGYSVSREKKESFPLTVTSAQKNPTAFYLCASSGGDRRRFEQYFGPGTRLTVT.

In its sample, this clonotype was seen a few times. This chain uses TRBV7-6 with TRBJ2-2; D tentatively fits TRBD1 or TRBD2 (6 bases each). V dropped 5 bases and J dropped 5 bases, with 15 bases sitting between them. Germline loops: CDR1 SGHVS, CDR2 FNYEAQ. This CDR3 contains 15 residues. The CDR3 loop is CASSPAGQPTGELFF. CDR3 DNA sequence: TGTGCCAGCAGCCCCGCGGGACAACCGACCGGGGAGCTGTTTTTT.

This clonotype was recorded a few times. The CDR3 DNA follows: TGTGCCAGCAGATACGGACAGGGGGGCTACGAGCAGTACTTC. This translates into CASRYGQGGYEQYF. The rearrangement uses TRBV7-8 and TRBJ2-7, with 10 bases identical to TRBD1. J gave up 3 bases and V 6 bases, and 5 bases lay outside the gene matches. The CDR3 is made up of 14 amino acids. CDR1 and CDR2 (germline): SGHVS, FQNEAQ.

The J gene is TRBJ2-1, the V gene TRBV6-1; 10 bases match TRBD1. The length of the CDR3 is 17 residues. CDR1 MNHNS and CDR2 SASEGT come from the germline V gene. V dropped 3 bases and J dropped 9; count of bases not matched to a gene: 14. CDR3 sequence reads: CASSETVVRTGGFEQFF. Written as DNA, the CDR3 is TGTGCCAGCAGTGAGACCGTAGTGAGGACAGGGGGGTTTGAGCAGTTCTTC.

The chain uses TRBV6-6 and TRBJ1-1; no clear D. Germline V gene sequence: CDR1 MNHNY, CDR2 SVGAGI (reference sequence). This CDR3 region has 18 residues. The V end lost 0 bases, the J end lost 1 base, and 18 bases lay between the germline ends. The CDR3 sequence is CASSYSFSPDLRNTEAFF. In nucleotides, the CDR3 is TGTGCCAGCAGTTACTCTTTCTCGCCGGACCTGCGGAACACTGAAGCTTTCTTT.

This chain joins TRBV4-2 and TRBJ2-7; 11 nucleotides align to TRBD2. The CDR3 loop spans 16 amino acids. The germline gives CDR1 LGHNA, CDR2 YNFKEQ. J was trimmed by 0 bases and V by 0 bases; bases with no gene match: 1. The CDR3 region has the DNA TGTGCCAGCAGCCAAGATGGGACTAGCGGCTCCTACGAGCAGTACTTC. It encodes CASSQDGTSGSYEQYF.

This chain connects TRBV2 to TRBJ2-5; 7 bases are shared with TRBD2. V gave up 5 bases and J gave up 9 bases; unmatched junction bases: 15. This CDR3 has 15 residues. Germline lookup yields CDR1 SNHLY and CDR2 FYNNEI. The CDR3 nucleotides read TGTGCCAGCAGTCACGGGGCAAGCGGGGAATCGGCCCAGTACTTC. Amino acid sequence: CASSHGASGESAQYF.

This clonotype was observed a handful of times. The gene calls are TRBV2 and TRBJ2-1, with 10 bases identical to TRBD1. Trimming took 7 bases from V and 2 from J; bases not matched to a gene: 5. Germline values: CDR1 SNHLY, CDR2 FYNNEI. CDR3 length: 15 amino acids. The chain's CDR3 is CASIAGTGAYNEQFF. The CDR3 region has the DNA TGTGCCAGCATAGCCGGGACAGGGGCCTACAATGAGCAGTTCTTC.

The gene calls are TRBV6-5 and TRBJ1-1, with no clear D. The CDR3 totals 15 residues. The V gene's germline CDR1 is MNHEY and CDR2 SVGAGI. V was clipped by 1 base and J by 8 bases, with 17 bases between them. The chain's CDR3 is CASSYFGRRSKEAFF. The CDR3 coding sequence is TGTGCCAGCAGTTACTTCGGCAGGCGGTCGAAGGAAGCTTTCTTT.

This clonotype has more than one count but fewer than ten. The V gene is TRBV4-1, the J gene TRBJ2-5; 12 bases line up with TRBD2. The CDR3 length is 16 residues. V shed 3 bases and J 2 bases; nucleotides not matched to a gene: 4. Per the germline V gene, CDR1 is MGHRA and CDR2 is YSYEKL. The CDR3 DNA reads as TGCGCCAGCAGCCAGGGACTAGCGGGCTTGCAAGAGACCCAGTACTTC. It yields the protein CASSQGLAGLQETQYF.

This clonotype was seen a handful of times. J is TRBJ2-7 and V is TRBV12-3 or TRBV12-4; 10 bases match TRBD2. The junction had 5 bases not matched to a gene; V was cut back by 6 bases and J by 0 bases. The CDR3 loop spans 15 amino acids. The CDR3 nucleotides are TGTGCCAGCAGCCGACTAGCGGGTGACTCCTACGAGCAGTACTTC. This encodes CASSRLAGDSYEQYF.

Here the CDR3 reads CASSLRGYQETQYF. The CDR3 DNA is TGTGCCAGCAGCTTGCGCGGGTACCAAGAGACCCAGTACTTC. The chain has TRBV5-6 and TRBJ2-5; TRBD2 is a possible D gene (5 bases). The CDR3 is made up of 14 amino acids. V lost 1 base and J lost 0, with 7 bases in between. The germline CDR1 and CDR2 sequences are SGHDT and YYEEEE.